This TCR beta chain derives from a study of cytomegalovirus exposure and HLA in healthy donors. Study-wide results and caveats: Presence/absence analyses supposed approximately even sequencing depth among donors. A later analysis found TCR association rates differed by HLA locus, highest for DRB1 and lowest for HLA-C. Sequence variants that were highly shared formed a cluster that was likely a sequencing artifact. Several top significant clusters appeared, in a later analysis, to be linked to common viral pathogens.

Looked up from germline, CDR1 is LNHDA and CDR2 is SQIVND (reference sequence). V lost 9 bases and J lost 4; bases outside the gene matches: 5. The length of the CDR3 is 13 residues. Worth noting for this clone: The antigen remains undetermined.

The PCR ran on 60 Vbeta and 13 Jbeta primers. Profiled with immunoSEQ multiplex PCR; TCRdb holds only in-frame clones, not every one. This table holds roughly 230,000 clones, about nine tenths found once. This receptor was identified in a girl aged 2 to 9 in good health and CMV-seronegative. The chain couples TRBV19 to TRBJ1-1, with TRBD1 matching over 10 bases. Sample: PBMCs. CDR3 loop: CASSDRGPTEAFF. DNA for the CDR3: TGTGCCAGCAGTGACAGGGGGCCCACTGAAGCTTTCTTT.